The rows below give T cell receptor beta chains drawn from one sample of a study of T cell repertoires in cytomegalovirus infection. One entry per CDR3 protein results from TCRdb running MiXCR on the reads. The repertoire consists of approximately 500,000 distinct CDR3 sequences, with about 11% occurring once and the leading ten covering roughly 10%. The sample consisted of PBMCs. All receptors come from a human donor in good health (CMV status not recorded). Some clones in this sample may be carry-over from other donors' samples. The CDR3 runs from the conserved cysteine through the conserved F or W. D genes are given only for firm matches. Size is omitted from some rows. Given values are once, few, many or a class for expanded clones.

d_call: TRBD2; j_call: TRBJ2-1; v_call: TRBV12-3/TRBV12-4; clone_size: many; cdr3_nt: TGTGCCAGCAGTTTAGTTGGGACTACCGACAATGAGCAGTTCTTC; cdr3_aa: CASSLVGTTDNEQFF
d_call: .; j_call: TRBJ1-2; v_call: TRBV30; clone_size: .; cdr3_nt: TGTGCCTGCCTGACTGGGGGCTCTAACTATGGCTACACCTTC; cdr3_aa: CACLTGGSNYGYTF
d_call: .; j_call: TRBJ1-2; v_call: TRBV20-1; clone_size: .; cdr3_nt: TGCAGTGCTAGAGATGCCGGGACACCTTTACACGCTAACTATGGCTACACCTTC; cdr3_aa: CSARDAGTPLHANYGYTF
d_call: .; j_call: TRBJ2-1; v_call: TRBV7-2; clone_size: many; cdr3_nt: TGTGCCAGCAGCTTAGAGGGGGGGGGGGAAAACAATGAGCAGTTCTTC; cdr3_aa: CASSLEGGGENNEQFF
d_call: .; j_call: TRBJ1-3; v_call: TRBV11-2; clone_size: many; cdr3_nt: TGTGCCAGCAGCGCTCCTCAGGGAACTGGAAACACCATATATTTT; cdr3_aa: CASSAPQGTGNTIYF
d_call: .; j_call: TRBJ2-7; v_call: TRBV28; clone_size: few; cdr3_nt: TGTGCCAGCAGCGGACTACTCTACGAGCAGTACTTC; cdr3_aa: CASSGLLYEQYF
d_call: .; j_call: TRBJ1-5; v_call: TRBV4-2; clone_size: many; cdr3_nt: TGTGCCAGCAGCCAAGATTATACGGGGGTCGGCAATCAGCCCCAGCATTTT; cdr3_aa: CASSQDYTGVGNQPQHF
d_call: .; j_call: TRBJ2-3; v_call: TRBV7-3; clone_size: few; cdr3_nt: TGTGCCAGCAGCTCAAGGACCACCACAGATACGCAGTATTTT; cdr3_aa: CASSSRTTTDTQYF
d_call: TRBD1; j_call: TRBJ1-2; v_call: TRBV10-3; clone_size: many; cdr3_nt: TGTGCCATCACCCGGGACAGGGGGCCCTCTGCGGGTGGCTACACCTTC; cdr3_aa: CAITRDRGPSAGGYTF
d_call: .; j_call: TRBJ2-7; v_call: TRBV25-1; clone_size: .; cdr3_nt: TGTGCCAGCAGTGAGGGGGGCGATCCCCACGAGCAGTACTTC; cdr3_aa: CASSEGGDPHEQYF
d_call: .; j_call: TRBJ2-7; v_call: TRBV9; clone_size: few; cdr3_nt: TGTGCCAGCAGCCCGGCGGGACAGAGAATCTACGAGCAGTACTTC; cdr3_aa: CASSPAGQRIYEQYF
d_call: TRBD2; j_call: TRBJ2-2; v_call: TRBV12-3/TRBV12-4; clone_size: few; cdr3_nt: TGTGCCAGCAGTCGACTAGCGGGGAGCACCGGGGAGCTGTTTTTT; cdr3_aa: CASSRLAGSTGELFF
d_call: .; j_call: TRBJ2-4; v_call: TRBV13; clone_size: many; cdr3_nt: TGTGCCAGCAGCGAATACGAACCCCGATCACGAGCGGGAAACATTCAGTACTTC; cdr3_aa: CASSEYEPRSRAGNIQYF
d_call: .; j_call: TRBJ2-2; v_call: TRBV6-5; clone_size: many; cdr3_nt: TGTGCCAGCAGTTACCAACACCCCGGGGAGCTGTTTTTT; cdr3_aa: CASSYQHPGELFF
d_call: .; j_call: TRBJ1-5; v_call: TRBV20-1; clone_size: .; cdr3_nt: TGCAGTGCTAGAGTCGGATCCTCTAATGCGGCTCAGCCCCAGCATTTT; cdr3_aa: CSARVGSSNAAQPQHF
d_call: .; j_call: TRBJ1-1; v_call: TRBV29-1; clone_size: few; cdr3_nt: TGCAGCGTTGCGGGGGAGACTGAAGCTTTCTTT; cdr3_aa: CSVAGETEAFF
d_call: .; j_call: TRBJ2-3; v_call: TRBV5-4; clone_size: .; cdr3_nt: TGTGCCAGCAGAGGGGACCGGGTCCTCACAGATACGCAGTATTTT; cdr3_aa: CASRGDRVLTDTQYF
d_call: .; j_call: TRBJ2-7; v_call: TRBV19; clone_size: many; cdr3_nt: TGTGCCAGTATGTCACGGGCCCGGGAGCAGTACTTC; cdr3_aa: CASMSRAREQYF
d_call: TRBD1; j_call: TRBJ2-3; v_call: TRBV5-3; clone_size: .; cdr3_nt: TGTGCCAGCAGTCAGGGACAGGGGGCCTCGGATACGCAGTATTTT; cdr3_aa: CASSQGQGASDTQYF
d_call: .; j_call: TRBJ2-2; v_call: TRBV18; clone_size: .; cdr3_nt: TGTGCCAGCTCACCTACAGCCAGCGGGGAGCTGTTTTTT; cdr3_aa: CASSPTASGELFF
d_call: TRBD1; j_call: TRBJ1-2; v_call: TRBV28; clone_size: many; cdr3_nt: TGTGCCAGCAGACCCGACCCGGGACAGATCTATGGCTACACCTTC; cdr3_aa: CASRPDPGQIYGYTF
d_call: .; j_call: TRBJ1-1; v_call: TRBV7-2; clone_size: many; cdr3_nt: TGTGCCAGCAGCTTAGGGCCGGGGAACACTGAAGCTTTCTTT; cdr3_aa: CASSLGPGNTEAFF
d_call: .; j_call: TRBJ2-7; v_call: TRBV18; clone_size: few; cdr3_nt: TGTGCCAGCTCCCAATATCCAGGGACATACGAGCAGTACTTC; cdr3_aa: CASSQYPGTYEQYF
d_call: TRBD2; j_call: TRBJ2-7; v_call: TRBV7-9; clone_size: many; cdr3_nt: TGTGCCAGCAGCTTAGCCGATCGGGGACTAGCGGGAGCCTACGAGCAGTACTTC; cdr3_aa: CASSLADRGLAGAYEQYF
d_call: TRBD2; j_call: TRBJ2-3; v_call: TRBV20-1; clone_size: many; cdr3_nt: TGCAGTGCTAGCCTCCCAGCGGGGGGACCTAGCACAGATACGCAGTATTTT; cdr3_aa: CSASLPAGGPSTDTQYF
d_call: .; j_call: TRBJ2-5; v_call: TRBV11-2; clone_size: many; cdr3_nt: TGTGCCAGCAGCTTGCCACCCGGGGAAGTCGGAGAGACCCAGTACTTC; cdr3_aa: CASSLPPGEVGETQYF
d_call: TRBD2; j_call: TRBJ2-7; v_call: TRBV7-9; clone_size: many; cdr3_nt: TGTGCCAGCAGCTCAGGCGGGGGGCTCAGCGAGCAGTACTTC; cdr3_aa: CASSSGGGLSEQYF
d_call: .; j_call: TRBJ1-4; v_call: TRBV19; clone_size: many; cdr3_nt: TGTGCCAGTAGCCCTTCGACAGCCCAAAATGAAAAACTGTTTTTT; cdr3_aa: CASSPSTAQNEKLFF
d_call: .; j_call: TRBJ1-2; v_call: TRBV7-2; clone_size: many; cdr3_nt: TGTGCCAGCAGCTTAGCTCCGGGGGCAAGCTATGGCTACACCTTC; cdr3_aa: CASSLAPGASYGYTF
d_call: TRBD1; j_call: TRBJ2-1; v_call: TRBV7-8; clone_size: many; cdr3_nt: TGTGCCAGCAGCTTCGAGGGGGCCTCTGAGCAGTTCTTC; cdr3_aa: CASSFEGASEQFF
d_call: TRBD1; j_call: TRBJ2-7; v_call: TRBV6-6; clone_size: many; cdr3_nt: TGTGCCAGCAGTTTAACAGGGGGTGCCTACGAGCAGTACTTC; cdr3_aa: CASSLTGGAYEQYF
d_call: .; j_call: TRBJ1-3; v_call: TRBV6-5; clone_size: many; cdr3_nt: TGTGCCAGCAGTTACTCGACGGAGGGGCTGGGGAACACCATATATTTT; cdr3_aa: CASSYSTEGLGNTIYF
d_call: .; j_call: TRBJ2-5; v_call: TRBV20-1; clone_size: many; cdr3_nt: TGCAGTGCCCGAGAGCAGGGGTCGCCCTTCTCGAAACAAGAGACCCAGTACTTC; cdr3_aa: CSAREQGSPFSKQETQYF
d_call: .; j_call: TRBJ1-2; v_call: TRBV5-5; clone_size: many; cdr3_nt: TGTGCCAGCAGTTTCGACAGCTTCTATGGCTACACCTTC; cdr3_aa: CASSFDSFYGYTF
d_call: .; j_call: TRBJ1-2; v_call: TRBV20-1; clone_size: many; cdr3_nt: TGCAGTGCTAGAGATCACCCCGGGGGCTACACCTTC; cdr3_aa: CSARDHPGGYTF
d_call: .; j_call: TRBJ2-2; v_call: TRBV20-1; clone_size: few; cdr3_nt: TGCAGTGCTTCTCGTGAGAACACCGGGGAGCTGTTTTTT; cdr3_aa: CSASRENTGELFF
d_call: .; j_call: TRBJ1-2; v_call: TRBV2; clone_size: .; cdr3_nt: TGTGCCAGCAGTGACCCGGTAATCTATGGCTACACCTTC; cdr3_aa: CASSDPVIYGYTF
d_call: .; j_call: TRBJ1-2; v_call: TRBV5-1; clone_size: many; cdr3_nt: TGCGCCAGCAGCTTGGCCGGACCCTCTAACTATGGCTACACCTTC; cdr3_aa: CASSLAGPSNYGYTF
d_call: .; j_call: TRBJ2-5; v_call: TRBV5-6; clone_size: few; cdr3_nt: TGTGCCAGCAGCTGGGGACCGAATGGGGAAGAGACCCAGTACTTC; cdr3_aa: CASSWGPNGEETQYF
d_call: .; j_call: TRBJ2-2; v_call: TRBV7-8; clone_size: many; cdr3_nt: TGTGCCAGCAGCCGAGGCCCGGCCGGGGAGCTGTTTTTT; cdr3_aa: CASSRGPAGELFF
d_call: TRBD2; j_call: TRBJ2-3; v_call: TRBV10-3; clone_size: .; cdr3_nt: TGTGCCCTGCGGACTAGCGGGGGGTCCCAGCAGTATTTT; cdr3_aa: CALRTSGGSQQYF
d_call: TRBD1; j_call: TRBJ1-2; v_call: TRBV5-5; clone_size: .; cdr3_nt: TGTGCCAACAGCACCCGGGACAGGGGGAGCGGTGGCTACACCTTC; cdr3_aa: CANSTRDRGSGGYTF
d_call: TRBD2; j_call: TRBJ2-2; v_call: TRBV19; clone_size: many; cdr3_nt: TGTGCCACAAAGACTAGCGGGAGTCAAGAAACCGGGGAGCTGTTTTTT; cdr3_aa: CATKTSGSQETGELFF
d_call: .; j_call: TRBJ1-6; v_call: TRBV3-1; clone_size: few; cdr3_nt: TGTGCCAGCGGTGCGGATTCACCCCTCCACTTT; cdr3_aa: CASGADSPLHF
d_call: TRBD1; j_call: TRBJ1-2; v_call: TRBV29-1; clone_size: .; cdr3_nt: TGCAGCGTTTATCCCGACAGGGAAGACTATGGCTACACCTTC; cdr3_aa: CSVYPDREDYGYTF
d_call: .; j_call: TRBJ1-1; v_call: TRBV20-1; clone_size: .; cdr3_nt: TGCAGTGCTAGAGATGGAGGGTTTGGGACTGAAGCTTTCTTT; cdr3_aa: CSARDGGFGTEAFF
d_call: TRBD1; j_call: TRBJ2-2; v_call: TRBV14; clone_size: .; cdr3_nt: TGTGCCAGCAGCCGCAGAGGGAGGACAGGGGTCGCCGGGGAGCTGTTTTTT; cdr3_aa: CASSRRGRTGVAGELFF
d_call: .; j_call: TRBJ1-1; v_call: TRBV12-3/TRBV12-4; clone_size: many; cdr3_nt: TGTGCCAGCAGCTTAACGGGGGGGGGCACTGAAGCTTTCTTT; cdr3_aa: CASSLTGGGTEAFF
d_call: TRBD1; j_call: TRBJ1-2; v_call: TRBV20-1; clone_size: .; cdr3_nt: TGCAGTGCTGGGGGACAGGGGTGGTATGGCTACACCTTC; cdr3_aa: CSAGGQGWYGYTF
d_call: .; j_call: TRBJ2-1; v_call: TRBV12-3/TRBV12-4; clone_size: many; cdr3_nt: TGTGCCAGCAGCACCACCAGGGTTAATGAGCAGTTCTTC; cdr3_aa: CASSTTRVNEQFF